What follows are 21 T cell receptor beta chains derived from one specimen sequenced in a study of regulatory T cells in long-lasting Graves disease. Time point meaning: newly diagnosed GD, antithyroid drugs for less than 3 months. Construction of the TCR library relied on RNA isolated from PBMCs. Assembly of TCR beta libraries relied on iRepertoire HTBI primers together with Arm-PCR of CDR3 regions. In TCRdb, the multiplex PCR reads were re-called with MiXCR into one record per CDR3 protein. The sample carries 400,000 to 500,000 distinct CDR3 sequences, 14% recorded once. The data also belong to a second study, concerning T cells in Graves' hyperthyroidism and ophthalmopathy.

The starting material was peripheral blood mononuclear cells (PBMCs), obtained at new diagnosis, from a patient treated with antithyroid drugs. Receptors were obtained from a woman aged 45-60 years with Graves disease.

This clonotype was observed a few times. The V call is TRBV9, the J call TRBJ2-1, with a tentative D call TRBD2 (6 bases). CDR3 size: 13 residues. Trimming took off 4 bases at V and 9 bases at J, with 14 bases between the two ends. Per the germline V gene, CDR1 is SGDLS and CDR2 is YYNGEE. CDR3: CASSTGLRSEQFF. In DNA form, the CDR3 reads TGTGCCAGCAGCACGGGACTCCGAAGTGAGCAGTTCTTC.

Concerning this clonotype itself: Here the CDR3 omits its conserved ending phenylalanine or tryptophan, so a read error is the likely source. This chain joins TRBV4-1 and TRBJ2-5, with D hard to call. The CDR3 has 13 amino acids. V shed 4 bases and J shed 1 base, with 7 bases lying between them. Germline V gene data show CDR1 as MGHRA and CDR2 as YSYEKL. CDR3 nucleotides: TGCGCCAGCAGCCTTAGTAGCCAAGAGACCCAGTACTGC. Its translation: CASSLSSQETQYC.

This clonotype was seen at least ten times. The chain combines TRBV6-1 with TRBJ2-1, with D uncertain. The length of the CDR3 is 12 residues. The germline CDR1 and CDR2 sequences are MNHNS and SASEGT. With 6 bases removed from V and 9 bases from J, the gap between germline ends came to 12 bases. The CDR3 region is CASRLGLSEQFF. The DNA for the CDR3 is TGTGCCAGCAGACTGGGCCTCAGTGAGCAGTTCTTC.

The table lists this clonotype with many counts. The chain carries TRBV10-3 and TRBJ2-3; 10 bases align to TRBD2. This CDR3 comprises 14 residues. Germline-derived CDR1 and CDR2 are ENHRY and SYGVKD. V shed 6 bases, J shed 5 bases, and the junction held 5 bases outside the gene matches. The CDR3: CAIRSGRALDTQYF. CDR3 in DNA: TGTGCCATCAGGAGCGGGAGGGCCCTAGATACGCAGTATTTT.

This chain connects TRBV12-3 or TRBV12-4 to TRBJ2-1, with D possibly TRBD2 on 5 matching bases. The CDR3 spans 15 residues. Trimming took 5 bases from V and 0 from J, leaving 11 bases between them. The CDR3 nucleotides read TGTGCCAGCAGTCGGGGAGATAGCTCCTACAATGAGCAGTTCTTC. Translated, it gives CASSRGDSSYNEQFF.

The chain joins TRBV11-2 to TRBJ2-5; 8 positions match TRBD1. From germline, CDR1 is SGHAT and CDR2 FQNNGV. Trimming took 5 bases from V and 5 from J; bases not matched to a gene: 10. There are 15 residues in the CDR3. CDR3 loop: CASSRTGSGGETQYF. The CDR3 coding sequence is TGTGCCAGCAGCAGGACAGGGAGCGGCGGGGAGACCCAGTACTTC.

In its sample, this clonotype was seen many times. The V gene is TRBV18, the J gene TRBJ2-3, with 8 bases fitting TRBD1. Trimming removed 4 bases from V and 0 bases from J; junction bases left unmatched: 15. From germline, CDR1 is KGHSH and CDR2 LQKENI. CDR3 length: 19 amino acids. CDR3 protein: CASSRGGQGATLSTDTQYF. CDR3 sequence (DNA): TGTGCCAGCTCACGAGGCGGGCAGGGGGCGACCCTCAGCACAGATACGCAGTATTTT.

Many counts were recorded for this clonotype. The chain couples TRBV20-1 to TRBJ2-5; TRBD2 is a possible D gene (5 bases). The V and J ends lost 1 base and 5 bases respectively, with 14 bases between them. CDR3 length: 14 amino acids. Germline V gives CDR1 DFQATT, CDR2 SNEGSKA (reference sequence). The DNA of the CDR3 is TGCAGTGCTAGAGCCCGTGGAGGTGGGGAGACCCAGTACTTC. This sequence encodes CSARARGGGETQYF.

This chain links TRBV6-1 with TRBJ1-5; 9 nucleotides match TRBD1. The germline V gene encodes CDR1 MNHNS and CDR2 SASEGT. The length of the CDR3 is 14 residues. CDR3 DNA: TGTGTCACCCTTCGAGACAGGGGGGATCAGCCCCAGCATTTT. This translates into CVTLRDRGDQPQHF.

Many counts were recorded for this clonotype. V is TRBV7-9 and J is TRBJ2-7; 8 nucleotides agree with TRBD1. The CDR3 totals 19 residues. Germline CDR1 and CDR2: SEHNR and FQNEAQ (reference sequence). Trimming cost V 2 bases and J 4 bases; bases outside gene matches: 19. The CDR3 DNA reads as TGTGCCAGCAGCTTACCCAAACTTGAACAGGGGGAATTAGTTTACGAGCAGTACTTC. It specifies CASSLPKLEQGELVYEQYF.

This clonotype was observed at least ten times. The V and J genes are TRBV5-6 and TRBJ2-3; 10 bases line up with TRBD2. In germline, CDR1 is SGHDT, CDR2 YYEEEE. With 3 bases clipped from V and 0 bases from J, the junction kept 7 bases outside the gene matches. The CDR3 extends over 17 amino acids. As DNA, the CDR3 is TGTGCCAGCAGCTCCCGGACTAGCGGAGCTAGCACAGATACGCAGTATTTT. Amino acids: CASSSRTSGASTDTQYF.

This chain joins TRBV12-3 or TRBV12-4 and TRBJ2-1; 15 positions match TRBD2. Unmatched junction bases numbered 4, after V lost 6 bases and J lost 7 bases. This CDR3 is built from 15 residues. The CDR3 bases are TGTGCCAGCAGCGGGACTAGCGGGAGGCCGAATGAGCAGTTCTTC. This sequence encodes CASSGTSGRPNEQFF.

This clonotype has at least ten counts. The chain couples TRBV28 to TRBJ1-2; 8 bases align to TRBD1. This CDR3 is 15 amino acids long. The V gene's germline CDR1 is MDHEN and CDR2 SYDVKM. The V gene end was trimmed by 3 bases and the J gene end by 5 bases; junction bases not matched to a gene: 8. CDR3 DNA sequence: TGTGCCAGCAGTTTGACCAACAGGGGGGGATATGGCTACACCTTC. Translation: CASSLTNRGGYGYTF.

This clonotype was found a few times. At one end the junction does not follow the germline gene, possibly because of a read error. V gene TRBV18 combines with J gene TRBJ2-1; 7 bases fit TRBD1. The CDR3 is 13 amino acids. In germline, CDR1 is KGHSH, CDR2 LQKENI. CDR3 loop: CASSTQTERDSLF. DNA for the CDR3: TGTGCCAGCTCGACACAGACCGAAAGGGACAGCTTATTC.

This clonotype was seen only a few times. The V gene is TRBV7-9, the J gene TRBJ2-7; tentative D call: TRBD2 (5 bases). Between the trimmed V and J ends, which lost 1 base and 4 bases, there was a span of 14 bases. CDR1 is SEHNR, CDR2 FQNEAQ, per germline (reference sequence). The length of the CDR3 is 15 residues. CDR3 sequence: CASSLGANGVYEQYF. CDR3 DNA sequence: TGTGCCAGCAGCTTAGGGGCTAACGGGGTATACGAGCAGTACTTC.

The chain has TRBV7-6 and TRBJ1-1; 9 bases fit TRBD1. The CDR3 runs to 18 residues. The V and J ends lost 1 base and 1 base, in that order; junction bases with no gene match: 10. Germline V gives CDR1 SGHVS, CDR2 FNYEAQ. The CDR3 nucleotides read TGTGCCAGCAGCTTAGTCACAGGGGGCGCGGACCCGAACACTGAAGCTTTCTTT. It translates to CASSLVTGGADPNTEAFF.

In this sample, this clonotype turned up many times. The genes are TRBV25-1 and TRBJ1-1; D may be TRBD1 (6 bases). Trimming removed 6 bases from V and 1 base from J, with 15 bases in between. Germline CDR1 and CDR2: MGHDK and SYGVNS. The CDR3 runs to 15 residues. The CDR3 nucleotides read TGTGCCAGCAGCAACAGGGAGTTCCAGAACACTGAAGCTTTCTTT. It codes for CASSNREFQNTEAFF.

In this sample, this clonotype turned up many times. The CDR3 sequence: CAIQASGYYEQYF. The CDR3 DNA is TGTGCCATACAGGCTAGCGGGTACTACGAGCAGTACTTC. This chain joins TRBV10-3 and TRBJ2-7; 8 bases align to TRBD2. The germline V gene has CDR1 ENHRY and CDR2 SYGVKD. The CDR3 loop spans 13 amino acids. The trim removed 9 bases at V and 3 bases at J, leaving 7 bases unmatched.

Only a few counts were recorded for this clonotype. The V gene is TRBV20-1, the J gene TRBJ2-1; 7 positions agree with TRBD2. This CDR3 has 16 amino acids. Germline assignment: CDR1 DFQATT and CDR2 SNEGSKA (reference sequence). Unmatched junction bases numbered 15, after V lost 0 bases and J lost 10 bases. Here the CDR3 DNA reads TGCAGTGCTAGAGATAATGGTAATAGCGGGCTGTTGGAGCAGTTCTTC. Translation: CSARDNGNSGLLEQFF.

This clonotype was recorded many times. The CDR3 region has the DNA TGCAGTGCGTTACTAGCGGAGACCTACGAGCAGTACTTC. Translation gives CSALLAETYEQYF. The genes are TRBV20-1 and TRBJ2-7; the match to TRBD2 covers 8 bases. CDR3 length: 13 amino acids. V was pared by 6 bases and J by 2 bases, with 6 bases of the junction left unmatched. The germline CDR1 and CDR2 sequences are DFQATT and SNEGSKA (reference sequence).

Note on this clonotype: A read error may explain this, as a much larger clone is one base away. The chain has TRBV11-2 and TRBJ2-1, with 7 bases lining up with TRBD2. Unmatched junction bases numbered 7, after V lost 0 bases and J lost 5 bases. The germline CDR1 and CDR2 sequences are SGHAT and FQNNGV. The CDR3 length is 16 residues. CDR3 DNA sequence: TGTGCCAGCAGCTTAGAGTGTGTTACTAGCGACAATGAGCAGTTCTTC. It translates to CASSLECVTSDNEQFF. Supplemented by reference TRBV11-2 and TRBJ2-1, the full variable domain reads EAGVAQSPRYKIIEKRQSVAFWCNPISGHATLYWYQQILGQGPKLLIQFQNNGVVDDSQLPKDRFSAERLKGVDSTLKIQPAKLEDSAVYLCASSLECVTSDNEQFFGPGTRLTVL.